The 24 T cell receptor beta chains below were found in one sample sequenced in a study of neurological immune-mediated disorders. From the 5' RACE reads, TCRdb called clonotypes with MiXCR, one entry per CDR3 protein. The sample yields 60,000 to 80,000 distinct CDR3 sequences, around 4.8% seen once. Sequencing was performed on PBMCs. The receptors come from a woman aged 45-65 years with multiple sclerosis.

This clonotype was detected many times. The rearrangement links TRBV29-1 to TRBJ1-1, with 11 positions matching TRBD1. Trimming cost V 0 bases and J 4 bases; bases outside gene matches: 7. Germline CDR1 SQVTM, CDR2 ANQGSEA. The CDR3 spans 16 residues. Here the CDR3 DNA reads TGCAGCGTTGAAGATCGGACAGGGGGCGCTAGCACTGAAGCTTTCTTT. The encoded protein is CSVEDRTGGASTEAFF. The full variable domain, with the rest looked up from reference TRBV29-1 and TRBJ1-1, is SAVISQKPSRDICQRGTSLTIQCQVDSQVTMMFWYRQQPGQSLTLIATANQGSEATYESGFVIDKFPISRPNLTFSTLTVSNMSPEDSSIYLCSVEDRTGGASTEAFFGQGTRLTVV.

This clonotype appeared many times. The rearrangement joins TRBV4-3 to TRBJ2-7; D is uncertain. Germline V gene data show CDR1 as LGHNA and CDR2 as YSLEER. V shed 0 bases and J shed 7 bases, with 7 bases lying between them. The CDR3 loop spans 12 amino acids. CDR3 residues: CASSQDFEEQYV. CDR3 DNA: TGCGCCAGCAGCCAAGATTTCGAGGAGCAGTACGTC.

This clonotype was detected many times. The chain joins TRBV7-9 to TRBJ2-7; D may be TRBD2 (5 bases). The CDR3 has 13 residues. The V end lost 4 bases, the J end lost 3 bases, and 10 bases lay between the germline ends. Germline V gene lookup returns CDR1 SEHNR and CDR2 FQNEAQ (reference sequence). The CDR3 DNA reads TGTGCCAGCAGCTCCTTAGGGAGCTACGAGCAGTACTTC. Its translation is CASSSLGSYEQYF.

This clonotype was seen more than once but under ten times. DNA of the CDR3: TGTGCCAGCAGCTTATGGGGGACTGCGAACACCGGGGAGCTGTTTTTT. Protein sequence: CASSLWGTANTGELFF. The chain joins TRBV7-9 to TRBJ2-2, with D maybe TRBD2 (6 bases). The CDR3 sequence is 16 residues long. Germline-derived CDR1 and CDR2 are SEHNR and FQNEAQ (reference sequence). V was cut by 2 bases and J by 0 bases, with 10 bases left in between.

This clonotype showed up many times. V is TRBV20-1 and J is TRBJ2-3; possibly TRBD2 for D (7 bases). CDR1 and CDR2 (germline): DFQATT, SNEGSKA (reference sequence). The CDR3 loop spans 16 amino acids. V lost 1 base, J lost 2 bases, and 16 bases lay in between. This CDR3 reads CSARVDLGGPTDTQYF. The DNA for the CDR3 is TGCAGTGCTAGAGTGGATCTCGGGGGGCCCACAGATACGCAGTATTTT.

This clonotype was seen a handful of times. This CDR3 is CASSLVLGELFF. CDR3 DNA: TGCGCCAGCAGCTTGGTTCTCGGGGAGCTGTTTTTT. V usage is TRBV5-1 and J usage is TRBJ2-2; D gene ambiguous. V was shortened by 0 bases and J by 7 bases, with 4 bases between the two germline ends. The CDR3 is 12 residues long. Germline V lookup: CDR1 SGHRS, CDR2 YFSETQ.

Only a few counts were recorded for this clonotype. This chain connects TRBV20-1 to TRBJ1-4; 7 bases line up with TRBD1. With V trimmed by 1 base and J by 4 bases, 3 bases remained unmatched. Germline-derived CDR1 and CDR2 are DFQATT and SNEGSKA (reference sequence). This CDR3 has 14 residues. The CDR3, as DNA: TGCAGTGCTAGAGGGACAGGCCGTAATGAAAAACTGTTTTTT. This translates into CSARGTGRNEKLFF.

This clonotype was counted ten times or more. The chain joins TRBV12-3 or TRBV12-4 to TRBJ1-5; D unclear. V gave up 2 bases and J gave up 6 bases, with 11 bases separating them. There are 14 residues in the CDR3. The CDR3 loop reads CASSLLGLGQPQHF. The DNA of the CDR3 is TGTGCCAGCAGTTTACTGGGGTTAGGTCAGCCCCAGCATTTT.

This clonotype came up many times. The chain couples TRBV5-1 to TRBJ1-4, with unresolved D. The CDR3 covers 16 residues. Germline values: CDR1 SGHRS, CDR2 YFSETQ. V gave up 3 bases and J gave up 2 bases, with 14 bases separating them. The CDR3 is CASSSYGVRTNEKLFF. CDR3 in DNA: TGCGCCAGCAGCTCGTATGGAGTAAGGACTAATGAAAAACTGTTTTTT. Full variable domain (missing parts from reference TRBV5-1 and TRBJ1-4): KAGVTQTPRYLIKTRGQQVTLSCSPISGHRSVSWYQQTPGQGLQFLFEYFSETQRNKGNFPGRFSGRQFSNSRSEMNVSTLELGDSALYLCASSSYGVRTNEKLFFGSGTQLSVL.

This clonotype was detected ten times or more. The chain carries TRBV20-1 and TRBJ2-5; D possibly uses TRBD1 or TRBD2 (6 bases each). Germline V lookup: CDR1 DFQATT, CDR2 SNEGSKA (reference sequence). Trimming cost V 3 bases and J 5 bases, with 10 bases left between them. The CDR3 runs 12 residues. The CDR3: CSASEGGETQYF. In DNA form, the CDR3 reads TGCAGTGCTAGTGAAGGGGGGGAGACCCAGTACTTC.

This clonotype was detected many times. CDR3: CSSENPPIYF. In DNA, the CDR3 is TGCAGCTCCGAGAACCCACCCATATATTTT. The rearrangement uses TRBV29-1 and TRBJ1-3; D remains unclear. Germline values: CDR1 SQVTM, CDR2 ANQGSEA. The CDR3 is 10 residues long. The V and J ends lost 8 bases and 11 bases respectively, with 13 bases between them.

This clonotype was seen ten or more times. The CDR3 DNA reads TGCAGTGGACGAGGGGCCTCCTACAATGAGCAGTTCTTC. Protein sequence: CSGRGASYNEQFF. This chain uses TRBV20-1 with TRBJ2-1; the D call may be TRBD1 or TRBD2 (5 bases each). V was pared by 7 bases and J by 0 bases, with 10 bases between. The CDR3 consists of 13 residues. Germline CDR1 DFQATT, CDR2 SNEGSKA (reference sequence).

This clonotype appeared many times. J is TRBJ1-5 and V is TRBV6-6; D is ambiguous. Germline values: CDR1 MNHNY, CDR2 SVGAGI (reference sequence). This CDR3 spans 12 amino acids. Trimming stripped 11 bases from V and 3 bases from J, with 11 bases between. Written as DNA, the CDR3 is TGTGCCGGTTCGGAATTCAATCAGCCCCAGCATTTT. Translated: CAGSEFNQPQHF.

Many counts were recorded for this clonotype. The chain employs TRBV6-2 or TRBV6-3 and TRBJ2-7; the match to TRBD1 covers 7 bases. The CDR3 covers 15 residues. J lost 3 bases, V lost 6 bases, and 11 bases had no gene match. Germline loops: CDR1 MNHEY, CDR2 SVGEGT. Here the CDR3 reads CASSYGDSFRYEQYF. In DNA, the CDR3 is TGTGCCAGCAGCTATGGGGACAGCTTTCGCTACGAGCAGTACTTC.

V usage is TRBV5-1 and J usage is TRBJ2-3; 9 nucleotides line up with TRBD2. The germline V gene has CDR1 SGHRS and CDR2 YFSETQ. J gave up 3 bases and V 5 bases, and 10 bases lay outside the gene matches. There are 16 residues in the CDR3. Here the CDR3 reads CASSSPLAGSTDTQYF. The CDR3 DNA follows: TGCGCCAGCAGTTCACCTCTAGCGGGGAGTACAGATACGCAGTATTTT.

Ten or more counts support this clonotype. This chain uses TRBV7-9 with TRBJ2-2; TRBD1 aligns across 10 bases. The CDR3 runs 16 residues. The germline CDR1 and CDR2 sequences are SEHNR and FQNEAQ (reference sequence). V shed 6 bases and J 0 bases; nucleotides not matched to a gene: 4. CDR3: CASRRQGAANTGELFF. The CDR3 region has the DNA TGTGCCAGCAGACGACAGGGGGCGGCGAACACCGGGGAGCTGTTTTTT.

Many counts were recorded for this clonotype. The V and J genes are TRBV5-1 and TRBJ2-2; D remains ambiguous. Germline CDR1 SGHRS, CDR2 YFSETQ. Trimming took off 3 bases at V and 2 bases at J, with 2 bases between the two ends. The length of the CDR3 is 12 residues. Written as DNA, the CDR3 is TGCGCCAGCAGCTCCAACACCGGGGAGCTGTTTTTT. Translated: CASSSNTGELFF.

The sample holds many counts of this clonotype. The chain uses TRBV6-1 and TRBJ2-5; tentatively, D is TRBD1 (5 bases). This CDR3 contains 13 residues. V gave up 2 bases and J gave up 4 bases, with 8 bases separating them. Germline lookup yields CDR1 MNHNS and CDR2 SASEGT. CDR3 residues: CASSELQGETQYF. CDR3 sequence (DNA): TGTGCCAGCAGTGAACTCCAGGGAGAGACCCAGTACTTC.

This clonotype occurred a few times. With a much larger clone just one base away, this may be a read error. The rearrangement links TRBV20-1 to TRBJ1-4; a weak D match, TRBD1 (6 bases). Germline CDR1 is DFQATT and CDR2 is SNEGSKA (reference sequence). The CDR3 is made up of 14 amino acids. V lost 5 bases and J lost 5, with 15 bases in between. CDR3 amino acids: CSALDRKLNEKLFF. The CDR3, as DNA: TGCAGTGCTTTAGACAGGAAGCTGAATGAAAAACTGTTTTTT.

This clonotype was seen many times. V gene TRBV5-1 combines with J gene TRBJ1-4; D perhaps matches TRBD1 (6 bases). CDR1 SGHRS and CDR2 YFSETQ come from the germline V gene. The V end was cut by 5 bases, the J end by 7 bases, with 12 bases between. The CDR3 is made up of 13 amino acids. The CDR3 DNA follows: TGCGCCAGCAGGCCCGGGACACTTGAAAAACTGTTTTTT. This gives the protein CASRPGTLEKLFF. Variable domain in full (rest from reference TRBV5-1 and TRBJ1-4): KAGVTQTPRYLIKTRGQQVTLSCSPISGHRSVSWYQQTPGQGLQFLFEYFSETQRNKGNFPGRFSGRQFSNSRSEMNVSTLELGDSALYLCASRPGTLEKLFFGSGTQLSVL.

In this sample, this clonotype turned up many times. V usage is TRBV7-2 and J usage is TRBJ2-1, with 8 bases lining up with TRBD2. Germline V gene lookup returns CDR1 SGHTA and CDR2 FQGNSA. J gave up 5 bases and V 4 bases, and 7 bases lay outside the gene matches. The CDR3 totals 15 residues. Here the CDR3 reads CASSSDGLANNEQFF. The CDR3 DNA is TGTGCCAGCAGCTCCGATGGACTAGCCAACAATGAGCAGTTCTTC.

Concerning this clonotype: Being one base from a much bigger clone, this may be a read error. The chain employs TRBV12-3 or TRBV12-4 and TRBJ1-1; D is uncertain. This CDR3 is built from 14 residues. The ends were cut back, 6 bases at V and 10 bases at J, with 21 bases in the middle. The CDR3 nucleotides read TGTGCCAGCAGACTGCCGGGAAAGGGAAGCGGAGCTTTCTTT. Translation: CASRLPGKGSGAFF.

CDR3 region: CRASRDKTEAFF. CDR3 nucleotide sequence: TGCAGAGCCAGCCGGGACAAAACTGAAGCTTTCTTT. The V gene is TRBV20-1, the J gene TRBJ1-1; tentatively, D is TRBD1 (6 bases). CDR3 size: 12 residues. Germline V gives CDR1 DFQATT, CDR2 SNEGSKA (reference sequence).

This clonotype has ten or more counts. The CDR3: CASSSGLAGGLPYNEQFF. CDR3 in DNA: TGCGCCAGCAGCTCGGGACTAGCGGGGGGGCTACCCTACAATGAGCAGTTCTTC. V gene TRBV5-1 combines with J gene TRBJ2-1; TRBD2 agrees at 16 bases. The CDR3 is 18 amino acids. The germline CDR1 and CDR2 sequences are SGHRS and YFSETQ. V shed 3 bases and J 2 bases; nucleotides not matched to a gene: 5.